Shown below are 21 T cell receptor beta chains from a single sample sequenced in a study of blood T cell repertoires in COVID-19. Profiled with immunoSEQ multiplex PCR; TCRdb holds only in-frame clones, not every one. Of approximately 77,000 clones in the sample, 75% to 90% were seen once. Input material: peripheral blood. The receptor set was obtained from a woman between 70 and 85 years old with acute or convalescent COVID-19.

This clone is a singleton in its sample. V usage is TRBV15 and J usage is TRBJ2-7, with a tentative D call TRBD1 (6 bases). This CDR3 is 14 amino acids long. The germline V gene has CDR1 LNHNV and CDR2 YYDKDF (reference sequence). V was clipped by 1 base and J by 4 bases, with 11 bases between them. The CDR3 spells CATSRVGTRYEQYF. The CDR3, as DNA: TGTGCCACCAGCAGAGTCGGGACAAGGTACGAGCAGTACTTC.

This sequence joins TRBV5-1 and TRBJ1-1, with 8 positions matching TRBD1. Germline V lookup: CDR1 SGHRS, CDR2 YFSETQ. This CDR3 spans 14 amino acids. Trimming cost V 6 bases and J 3 bases; bases outside gene matches: 7. The CDR3 nucleotides read TGCGCCAGCAACAGGCAGGGGGCGGACACTGAAGCTTTCTTT. Protein: CASNRQGADTEAFF.

This sequence joins TRBV18 and TRBJ2-1; the D gene is possibly TRBD1 (6 bases). CDR1 is KGHSH and CDR2 is LQKENI in the germline V gene. The V and J ends lost 5 bases and 2 bases respectively, with 16 bases between them. The CDR3 has 16 residues. The CDR3 nucleotides read TGTGCCAGCTCATCAACCCCAGGGGTTGCCTACAATGAGCAGTTCTTC. Translated: CASSSTPGVAYNEQFF.

V and J are TRBV7-9 and TRBJ2-6; possibly TRBD1 for D (5 bases). From germline, CDR1 is SEHNR and CDR2 FQNEAQ (reference sequence). Trimming cost V 6 bases and J 0 bases, with 12 bases left between them. CDR3 size: 16 residues. CDR3 nucleotides: TGTGCCAGCAGTCAACCGACAGTCTCTGGGGCCAACGTCCTGACTTTC. Translation: CASSQPTVSGANVLTF.

This rearrangement joins TRBV19 to TRBJ1-2, with 10 bases fitting TRBD1. V shed 4 bases and J 7 bases; nucleotides not matched to a gene: 6. In germline, CDR1 is LNHDA, CDR2 SQIVND (reference sequence). CDR3 size: 14 residues. CDR3 sequence: CASSTPGQGFGYTF. The CDR3 DNA follows: TGTGCCAGTAGTACACCGGGACAGGGGTTTGGCTACACCTTC.

The rearrangement joins TRBV29-1 to TRBJ2-2, with D perhaps matching TRBD1 (6 bases). Germline CDR1 SQVTM, CDR2 ANQGSEA. V gave up 8 bases and J gave up 1 base, with 14 bases separating them. The CDR3 totals 14 residues. The CDR3 region has the DNA TGCAGCTTATGCCACAGGGAGAACACCGGGGAGCTGTTTTTT. This encodes CSLCHRENTGELFF.

A single count supports this clone. The chain combines TRBV5-8 with TRBJ2-2; TRBD1 matches 9 bases. The CDR3 is made up of 16 amino acids. The J segment lost 1 base and the V segment lost 2 bases, leaving 3 bases of the junction unmatched. CDR1 and CDR2 (germline): SGHTS, YDEGEE. CDR3 nucleotides: TGTGCCAGCAGCTTACACAGGGGGCAGAACACCGGGGAGCTGTTTTTT. It yields the protein CASSLHRGQNTGELFF.

The chain is built from TRBV18 and TRBJ1-1; 7 bases match TRBD1. V shed 4 bases and J 4 bases; nucleotides not matched to a gene: 9. Germline assignment: CDR1 KGHSH and CDR2 LQKENI. This CDR3 contains 15 residues. The CDR3 DNA reads as TGTGCCAGCTCACTCGCAGAGGGGGCAGGCACTGAAGCTTTCTTT. It codes for CASSLAEGAGTEAFF.

The chain links TRBV4-1 to TRBJ1-3; 7 bases match TRBD1. The germline CDR1 and CDR2 sequences are MGHRA and YSYEKL. There are 16 residues in the CDR3. V lost 1 base to trimming and J lost 0 bases; unmatched junction nucleotides: 3. In DNA form, the CDR3 reads TGCGCCAGCAGCCAAGCCGAGGGGGCCTCTGGAAACACCATATATTTT. Its translation: CASSQAEGASGNTIYF.

This chain connects TRBV14 to TRBJ1-1, with TRBD1 matching 8 bases. CDR1 and CDR2 from the germline V gene are SGHDN and FVKESK. The V segment lost 5 bases and the J segment 5 bases; nucleotides outside the gene matches: 4. The CDR3 is 13 residues long. The chain's CDR3 is CASSFDRGTEAFF. The CDR3 DNA is TGTGCCAGCAGCTTTGACAGGGGAACTGAAGCTTTCTTT.

This clone was seen a handful of times. The chain combines TRBV5-1 with TRBJ1-2; D remains ambiguous. The CDR3 has 13 residues. Germline V CDR1 and CDR2: SGHRS, YFSETQ. Deletions cut 5 bases from V and 4 bases from J, with 12 bases between. CDR3 sequence: CASRPESVYGYTF. The CDR3 DNA sequence: TGCGCCAGCAGGCCGGAGTCAGTCTATGGCTACACCTTC.

The chain carries TRBV19 and TRBJ2-2, with TRBD2 matching over 10 bases. The CDR3 is 17 amino acids. The trim removed 10 bases at V and 2 bases at J, leaving 13 bases unmatched. Germline V gives CDR1 LNHDA, CDR2 SQIVND (reference sequence). The DNA of the CDR3 is TGTGCCACAGGAGGAAGCGGGGGGGCGAGTAACACCGGGGAGCTGTTTTTT. This encodes CATGGSGGASNTGELFF.

The chain is built from TRBV6-6 and TRBJ2-1; 10 nucleotides line up with TRBD2. The CDR3 totals 15 residues. Germline V gene data show CDR1 as MNHNY and CDR2 as SVGAGI (reference sequence). The trim removed 6 bases at V and 12 bases at J, leaving 14 bases unmatched. The CDR3 DNA follows: TGTGCCAGCAGACCCGGGACTAGCGACCTTGTGGGGCAGTTCTTC. Amino acids: CASRPGTSDLVGQFF.

This clone was picked up one time. The chain is built from TRBV19 and TRBJ2-7; perhaps TRBD2 as D (6 bases). Germline assignment: CDR1 LNHDA and CDR2 SQIVND (reference sequence). Trimming stripped 4 bases from V and 0 bases from J, with 13 bases between. This CDR3 is built from 15 residues. CDR3 nucleotide sequence: TGTGCCAGTAGTACCTCAGCGGGCAGCTCCTACGAGCAGTACTTC. It yields the protein CASSTSAGSSYEQYF.

In nucleotides, the CDR3 is TGTGCCAGTAGTATAACCCCCGACAGGGGAGAGGAGACCCAGTACTTC. This translates into CASSITPDRGEETQYF. The V gene is TRBV19, the J gene TRBJ2-5; 8 bases line up with TRBD1. Looked up from germline, CDR1 is LNHDA and CDR2 is SQIVND (reference sequence). The CDR3 sequence is 16 residues long. Germline trimming cut 2 bases from V and 5 bases from J; bases unmatched to any gene: 10.

The sample holds one count of this clone. The chain is built from TRBV29-1 and TRBJ2-5; D is possibly TRBD2 (6 bases). The germline V gene has CDR1 SQVTM and CDR2 ANQGSEA. With 5 bases removed from V and 6 bases from J, the gap between germline ends came to 31 bases. The CDR3 length is 18 residues. The CDR3 nucleotides read TGCAGCGTTCCCGAGACCTTTTTCGGGCGGGGCTCCGGGAAGACCCAGTACTTC. Amino acids: CSVPETFFGRGSGKTQYF.

The chain employs TRBV4-1 and TRBJ1-1; D might be TRBD1 (5 bases). The CDR3 runs 13 residues. Germline CDR1 MGHRA, CDR2 YSYEKL. The V gene lost 3 bases and the J gene lost 4 bases, with 9 bases spanning the gap. The CDR3 is CASSHRDGTEAFF. In DNA, the CDR3 is TGCGCCAGCAGCCACAGGGATGGCACTGAAGCTTTCTTT.

V and J are TRBV7-9 and TRBJ2-2, with 7 nucleotides matching TRBD2. With V trimmed by 7 bases and J by 5 bases, 7 bases remained unmatched. The CDR3 contains 14 residues. Germline CDR1 is SEHNR and CDR2 is FQNEAQ (reference sequence). In nucleotides, the CDR3 is TGTGCCAGCATGGGGAGCGGGGCAACCGGGGAGCTGTTTTTT. Translating it yields CASMGSGATGELFF.

This clone was observed a single time. V gene TRBV4-2 combines with J gene TRBJ2-7; 7 nucleotides match TRBD2. CDR3 size: 14 residues. CDR1 LGHNA and CDR2 YNFKEQ come from the germline V gene. V lost 4 bases and J lost 1; bases outside the gene matches: 4. The CDR3 here is CASSRERGSYEQYF. In DNA form, the CDR3 reads TGTGCCAGCAGCCGTGAGCGGGGATCCTACGAGCAGTACTTC.

The V call is TRBV7-2, the J call TRBJ2-1; 9 nucleotides agree with TRBD1. The germline V gene has CDR1 SGHTA and CDR2 FQGNSA. The CDR3 is made up of 14 amino acids. J lost 7 bases, V lost 4 bases, and 5 bases had no gene match. CDR3: CASSSWTGENEQFF. As DNA, the CDR3 is TGTGCCAGCAGCTCCTGGACAGGGGAAAATGAGCAGTTCTTC.

The chain couples TRBV11-3 to TRBJ1-2; 7 positions match TRBD1. Trimming cost V 5 bases and J 0 bases; bases outside gene matches: 6. The CDR3 is 15 amino acids. Germline lookup yields CDR1 SGHNT and CDR2 YENEEA. CDR3 sequence reads: CASSPGTASNYGYTF. CDR3 DNA: TGTGCCAGCAGCCCCGGGACAGCCTCTAACTATGGCTACACCTTC. Looking up the rest from reference TRBV11-3 and TRBJ1-2 gives the full variable domain: EAGVVQSPRYKIIEKKQPVAFWCNPISGHNTLYWYLQNLGQGPELLIRYENEEAVDDSQLPKDRFSAERLKGVDSTLKIQPAELGDSAVYLCASSPGTASNYGYTFGSGTRLTVV.